Below are 8 T cell receptor beta chains sequenced from a single sample in a study of blood T cell repertoires in COVID-19. Produced via immunoSEQ multiplex PCR; TCRdb's table is partial and in-frame only. The table includes around 250,000 clones, approximately 77% detected once. Sequenced sample: peripheral blood. These receptors came from a woman under 30 with acute or convalescent COVID-19.

This chain uses TRBV28 with TRBJ1-2; D unresolved. This CDR3 spans 13 amino acids. V was cut by 1 base and J by 7 bases, with 10 bases left in between. CDR1 and CDR2 from the germline V gene are MDHEN and SYDVKM. The CDR3 coding sequence is TGTGCCAGCAGTTTATCCGGTCGCGGTGGCTACACCTTC. It specifies CASSLSGRGGYTF.

The genes are TRBV6-2 or TRBV6-3 and TRBJ2-3; TRBD2 agrees at 8 bases. Germline values: CDR1 MNHEY, CDR2 SVGEGT. Germline trimming cut 5 bases from V and 1 base from J; bases unmatched to any gene: 5. The CDR3 is 15 amino acids. CDR3 bases: TGTGCCAGCAGTCCGGTAGCGGGGCGCACAGATACGCAGTATTTT. It translates to CASSPVAGRTDTQYF.

V and J are TRBV6-5 and TRBJ1-2; D not certain. Per the germline V gene, CDR1 is MNHEY and CDR2 is SVGAGI. The CDR3 length is 15 residues. The V end lost 5 bases, the J end lost 8 bases, and 21 bases lay between the germline ends. The CDR3 protein is CASSRAGATLGGYTF. The CDR3 DNA reads as TGTGCCAGCAGTAGGGCGGGAGCGACCCTAGGGGGCTACACCTTC.

In its sample, this clone was seen once. A junction end diverges from the germline sequence, so it may reflect a read error. The genes are TRBV7-2 and TRBJ2-3; 11 bases map to TRBD2. The CDR3 loop spans 15 amino acids. CDR1 and CDR2 from the germline V gene are SGHTA and FQGNSA. Here the CDR3 reads CASSVAGGPVDTQYF. In DNA, the CDR3 is TGTGCCAGCAGCGTAGCGGGAGGGCCCGTGGATACGCAGTATTTT.

The chain recombines TRBV28 with TRBJ1-4; tentatively, D is TRBD1 (6 bases). The V gene's germline CDR1 is MDHEN and CDR2 SYDVKM. The CDR3 runs 14 residues. V was shortened by 6 bases and J by 5 bases, with 13 bases between the two germline ends. CDR3 nucleotides: TGTGCCAGCAGCAGGGACAATGAGAATGAAAAACTGTTTTTT. It yields the protein CASSRDNENEKLFF.

The chain uses TRBV6-4 and TRBJ1-4, with D perhaps matching TRBD1 (5 bases). V lost 0 bases to trimming and J lost 3 bases, with 11 bases between them. Per germline, CDR1 MRHNA and CDR2 SNTAGT. The CDR3 sequence is 16 residues long. CDR3 in amino acids: CASSDSLGASNEKLFF. Here the CDR3 DNA reads TGTGCCAGCAGTGACTCCTTAGGGGCGTCTAATGAAAAACTGTTTTTT.

The genes are TRBV28 and TRBJ2-4; tentatively, D is TRBD1 (5 bases). Germline CDR1 and CDR2: MDHEN and SYDVKM. Deletions cut 1 base from V and 7 bases from J, with 11 bases between. The CDR3 runs to 14 residues. The CDR3 nucleotides are TGTGCCAGCAGTTTATTGGGGCTATCGAACATTCAGTACTTC. It yields the protein CASSLLGLSNIQYF.

V and J are TRBV2 and TRBJ2-7; TRBD1 matches at 7 bases. The ends lost 7 bases at V and 0 bases at J; junction bases unmatched: 9. The CDR3 consists of 15 residues. The V gene's germline CDR1 is SNHLY and CDR2 FYNNEI. The CDR3 is CASMISEGASYEQYF. The DNA of the CDR3 is TGTGCCAGCATGATCTCCGAGGGGGCCTCCTACGAGCAGTACTTC.